Following are 15 T cell receptor beta chains from one sample sequenced in a study of blood T cell repertoires in COVID-19. Repertoires were generated with immunoSEQ multiplex PCR, while TCRdb's copy carries only in-frame clones and drops some. The sample contains around 94,000 clones, around 87% of which appear only once. Sequencing was carried out using peripheral blood. These receptors all stem from a man aged 45-65 years with active or convalescent COVID-19.

This rearrangement joins TRBV9 to TRBJ2-2, with TRBD1 identical over 9 bases. This CDR3 contains 16 residues. The ends lost 4 bases at V and 4 bases at J; junction bases unmatched: 8. The germline V gene has CDR1 SGDLS and CDR2 YYNGEE. CDR3 sequence (DNA): TGTGCCAGCAGCCCCCGACAGGGGGGGACCACCGGGGAGCTGTTTTTT. It is translated as CASSPRQGGTTGELFF.

This clone is a singleton in its sample. This chain joins TRBV10-3 and TRBJ1-4, with 9 positions matching TRBD1. Germline-derived CDR1 and CDR2 are ENHRY and SYGVKD. CDR3 length equals 16 residues. V lost 8 bases, J lost 6 bases, and 13 bases stayed unmatched. This chain's CDR3 is CAIGGTPDRGDEKLFF. CDR3 coding DNA: TGTGCCATCGGGGGGACGCCGGACAGGGGTGATGAAAAACTGTTTTTT.

The V and J genes are TRBV19 and TRBJ1-5; 10 bases are a match to TRBD1. Germline V lookup: CDR1 LNHDA, CDR2 SQIVND (reference sequence). CDR3 length: 15 amino acids. The V and J ends lost 3 bases and 7 bases, in that order; junction bases with no gene match: 6. CDR3 DNA: TGTGCCAGTAGTATGGGGGACAGGGGCAGACAGCCCCAGCATTTT. Residues: CASSMGDRGRQPQHF. Looking up the rest from reference TRBV19 and TRBJ1-5 gives the full variable domain: DGGITQSPKYLFRKEGQNVTLSCEQNLNHDAMYWYRQDPGQGLRLIYYSQIVNDFQKGDIAEGYSVSREKKESFPLTVTSAQKNPTAFYLCASSMGDRGRQPQHFGDGTRLSIL.

The genes are TRBV28 and TRBJ1-2; maybe TRBD1 (6 bases). V was shortened by 7 bases and J by 2 bases, with 11 bases between the two germline ends. Germline V gene lookup returns CDR1 MDHEN and CDR2 SYDVKM. CDR3 length equals 13 residues. The CDR3 DNA reads TGTGCCAGCAACTCTGGACAGAACTATGGCTACACCTTC. This encodes CASNSGQNYGYTF.

V and J are TRBV5-1 and TRBJ1-4; D uncertain. CDR3 length equals 14 residues. Trimming took 6 bases from V and 3 from J, leaving 12 bases between them. The germline CDR1 and CDR2 sequences are SGHRS and YFSETQ. This CDR3 reads CASKLGAANEKLFF. In DNA, the CDR3 is TGCGCCAGCAAATTAGGCGCGGCTAATGAAAAACTGTTTTTT. The entire variable domain, with the rest obtained from reference TRBV5-1 and TRBJ1-4, is as follows: KAGVTQTPRYLIKTRGQQVTLSCSPISGHRSVSWYQQTPGQGLQFLFEYFSETQRNKGNFPGRFSGRQFSNSRSEMNVSTLELGDSALYLCASKLGAANEKLFFGSGTQLSVL.

This clone was seen repeatedly, ten times or more. This chain uses TRBV5-5 with TRBJ2-1; TRBD1 aligns across 7 bases. From germline, CDR1 is SGHKS and CDR2 YYEKEE (reference sequence). Trimming removed 4 bases from V and 9 bases from J; junction bases left unmatched: 10. The CDR3 runs to 14 residues. CDR3 DNA: TGTGCCAGCAGCACGGACAGGTCTACAGGTGAGCAGTTCTTC. This gives the protein CASSTDRSTGEQFF.

Here the CDR3 reads CASSDRAKLTDTQYF. Here the CDR3 DNA reads TGCGCCAGCAGTGACAGGGCGAAGCTGACAGATACGCAGTATTTT. This chain connects TRBV10-2 to TRBJ2-3; the D gene is possibly TRBD1 (5 bases). Germline V CDR1 and CDR2: WSHSY, SAAADI. The CDR3 contains 15 residues. Trimming pared 3 bases from V and 3 bases from J, leaving 13 bases between.

V and J are TRBV9 and TRBJ1-1; 9 bases fit TRBD1. V was pared by 0 bases and J by 4 bases, with 1 base of the junction left unmatched. Germline lookup yields CDR1 SGDLS and CDR2 YYNGEE. The CDR3 length is 14 residues. CDR3 sequence reads: CASSVEGQGTEAFF. The CDR3 DNA sequence: TGTGCCAGCAGCGTAGAGGGACAGGGCACTGAAGCTTTCTTT.

The chain recombines TRBV10-3 with TRBJ1-6; possible D gene TRBD1, 6 bases. The CDR3 spans 18 residues. V gave up 2 bases and J gave up 3 bases, with 17 bases separating them. The germline V gene encodes CDR1 ENHRY and CDR2 SYGVKD. CDR3 sequence (DNA): TGTGCCATCAGTGAGAATGGGGACACGCTCGACTATAATTCACCCCTCCACTTT. This translates into CAISENGDTLDYNSPLHF.

V gene TRBV6-2 or TRBV6-3 combines with J gene TRBJ2-3; D ambiguous. This CDR3 is 12 amino acids long. Per germline, CDR1 MNHEY and CDR2 SVGEGT. Trimming stripped 6 bases from V and 4 bases from J, with 8 bases between. The CDR3 region has the DNA TGTGCCAGCAGCTCCGTCGCAGATACGCAGTATTTT. Its translation is CASSSVADTQYF.

The gene calls are TRBV27 and TRBJ1-5, with 8 bases identical to TRBD1. Germline-derived CDR1 and CDR2 are MNHEY and SMNVEV (reference sequence). The CDR3 totals 11 residues. V dropped 9 bases and J dropped 9; count of bases not matched to a gene: 4. The CDR3 protein is CASGQGWPQHF. CDR3 DNA: TGTGCCAGTGGACAGGGTTGGCCCCAGCATTTT.

This clone came up a few times. The chain has TRBV28 and TRBJ1-5; a weak D match, TRBD1 (6 bases). Germline CDR1 and CDR2: MDHEN and SYDVKM. V lost 9 bases to trimming and J lost 11 bases, with 14 bases between them. The CDR3 runs 11 residues. The CDR3 sequence is CASIQDSSQHF. CDR3 sequence (DNA): TGTGCCAGTATTCAGGACAGCTCCCAGCATTTT.

This chain uses TRBV29-1 with TRBJ2-7; 10 bases match TRBD2. V shed 1 base, J shed 6 bases, and the junction held 0 bases outside the gene matches. Germline values: CDR1 SQVTM, CDR2 ANQGSEA. CDR3 length equals 12 residues. The CDR3 coding sequence is TGCAGCGTTGAAGTAGCGGGGGGCGAGCAGTACTTC. This gives the protein CSVEVAGGEQYF.

This clone showed up just a few times. The rearrangement uses TRBV5-5 and TRBJ1-2, with D tentatively TRBD1 (5 bases). The CDR3 contains 14 residues. Trimming shortened V by 2 bases and J by 6 bases, and 14 bases separated the two germline ends. Germline CDR1 and CDR2: SGHKS and YYEKEE (reference sequence). The CDR3 loop reads CASSLVGGENGYTF. CDR3 bases: TGTGCCAGCAGCTTAGTGGGGGGAGAGAATGGCTACACCTTC.

The V gene is TRBV9, the J gene TRBJ2-5; the D gene is possibly TRBD2 (7 bases). Looked up from germline, CDR1 is SGDLS and CDR2 is YYNGEE. The V and J ends lost 0 bases and 5 bases respectively, with 17 bases between them. The CDR3 totals 16 residues. CDR3: CASSVGGGGAGETQYF. The CDR3, as DNA: TGTGCCAGCAGCGTAGGAGGAGGGGGGGCCGGTGAGACCCAGTACTTC.